The 8 T cell receptor beta chains below come from one sample, sequenced in a study of radiation and T cells in renal cell carcinoma (dated by TCRdb to about 2020). Library method: the immunoSEQ multiplex PCR assay. TCRdb took this table from immuneACCESS and kept in-frame rearrangements with V and J called. Such tables lack part of the clones; where checked against another copy, unresolved V genes explain under half of the gap, and the rest is unexplained. The sample table contains 95,000 to 150,000 clones; only one count was recorded for about four fifths of them. The ten largest clones add up to approximately 3% of the sample. Explained via the paper, the time point label denotes: baseline pretreatment blood. Per the publication, the treatment or condition label means: 15 Gy SBRT to primary tumor, nephrectomy 4 weeks later. Sequencing was performed on blood, taken from a patient whose treatment included radiotherapy and nephrectomy. The receptor set was obtained from a woman aged 60-75 years with renal cell carcinoma.

The chain has TRBV2 and TRBJ2-5; TRBD2 matches at 7 bases. The CDR3 has 14 residues. Germline V gene lookup returns CDR1 SNHLY and CDR2 FYNNEI. The V and J ends lost 6 bases and 1 base, in that order; junction bases with no gene match: 5. CDR3 loop: CASSYRTSQETQYF. As DNA, the CDR3 is TGTGCCAGCAGCTACAGGACTAGCCAAGAGACCCAGTACTTC.

The chain carries TRBV6-6 and TRBJ1-3, with unresolved D. Trimming shortened V by 2 bases and J by 4 bases, and 6 bases separated the two germline ends. Germline loops: CDR1 MNHNY, CDR2 SVGAGI (reference sequence). The CDR3 extends over 13 amino acids. The CDR3 DNA sequence: TGTGCCAGCAGTTACCGCCACGGAAACACCATATATTTT. Protein product: CASSYRHGNTIYF.

The genes are TRBV27 and TRBJ2-7, with D tentatively TRBD2 (5 bases). Germline CDR1 is MNHEY and CDR2 is SMNVEV (reference sequence). The CDR3 runs 12 residues. Trimming cost V 4 bases and J 2 bases, with 6 bases left between them. CDR3 sequence: CASSSGAYEQYF. The CDR3 DNA reads TGTGCCAGCAGTTCCGGGGCCTACGAGCAGTACTTC.

The count of this clone is one. This chain connects TRBV19 to TRBJ1-3, with D possibly matching TRBD1 (6 bases). CDR1 is LNHDA and CDR2 is SQIVND in the germline V gene (reference sequence). CDR3 size: 15 residues. Trimming took off 1 base at V and 0 bases at J, with 7 bases between the two ends. This CDR3 reads CASSIGTASGNTIYF. CDR3 in DNA: TGTGCCAGTAGTATAGGGACAGCCTCTGGAAACACCATATATTTT. The full variable domain, its missing parts supplied by reference TRBV19 and TRBJ1-3, is DGGITQSPKYLFRKEGQNVTLSCEQNLNHDAMYWYRQDPGQGLRLIYYSQIVNDFQKGDIAEGYSVSREKKESFPLTVTSAQKNPTAFYLCASSIGTASGNTIYFGEGSWLTVV.

The chain employs TRBV6-1 and TRBJ1-2; no clear D. V gave up 3 bases and J gave up 4 bases, with 6 bases separating them. Germline CDR1 and CDR2: MNHNS and SASEGT. The CDR3 has 12 amino acids. The CDR3 loop is CASSDRSYGYTF. The DNA of the CDR3 is TGTGCCAGCAGTGACCGTAGCTATGGCTACACCTTC.

The gene calls are TRBV7-9 and TRBJ2-1; TRBD2 matches at 12 bases. Germline loops: CDR1 SEHNR, CDR2 FQNEAQ (reference sequence). The CDR3 has 16 amino acids. V lost 1 base to trimming and J lost 9 bases; unmatched junction nucleotides: 7. The CDR3: CASSLELAGGSGEQFF. The CDR3 nucleotides are TGTGCCAGCAGCTTAGAACTAGCGGGGGGTTCGGGTGAGCAGTTCTTC.

CDR3 bases: TGTGCCAGCAGTTCCAGGGTGGACACCGGGGAGCTGTTTTTT. Translated: CASSSRVDTGELFF. The J gene is TRBJ2-2, the V gene TRBV6-6; possibly TRBD1 for D (5 bases). CDR3 size: 14 residues. The ends were cut back, 4 bases at V and 3 bases at J, with 9 bases in the middle. In germline, CDR1 is MNHNY, CDR2 SVGAGI (reference sequence).

The rearrangement joins TRBV30 to TRBJ2-1, with 12 nucleotides matching TRBD2. The germline gives CDR1 GTSNPN, CDR2 SVGIG (reference sequence). With V trimmed by 0 bases and J by 9 bases, 9 bases remained unmatched. The CDR3 covers 16 residues. Here the CDR3 reads CAWSVKGGLAGSEQFF. The CDR3 DNA follows: TGTGCCTGGAGTGTCAAAGGAGGACTAGCGGGAAGTGAGCAGTTCTTC.